The 16 T cell receptor beta chains in this list originate from one sample, sequenced in a study of cytomegalovirus exposure and HLA in healthy donors. The PCR had 60 Vbeta and 13 Jbeta primers. Generated by immunoSEQ multiplex PCR, the TCRdb table keeps only in-frame clones and is missing some. The sample consists of 110,000 to 150,000 clones, approximately 70% of them appearing once. The sequenced material came from PBMCs. These receptors were collected from a woman aged 55-75 years in good health and CMV-seropositive.

The chain couples TRBV30 to TRBJ1-1; no reliable D call. The V gene's germline CDR1 is GTSNPN and CDR2 SVGIG (reference sequence). The CDR3 covers 12 residues. V was shortened by 0 bases and J by 1 base, with 3 bases between the two germline ends. CDR3 bases: TGTGCCTGGAGTGTAGCGAACACTGAAGCTTTCTTT. Its translation is CAWSVANTEAFF.

J is TRBJ1-2 and V is TRBV5-4, with D possibly matching TRBD1 (5 bases). CDR3 length equals 14 residues. Deletions cut 3 bases from V and 8 bases from J, with 17 bases between. Germline V gene sequence: CDR1 SGHNT, CDR2 YYREEE (reference sequence). The CDR3 sequence is CASSYPGLEGGYTF. The CDR3 DNA reads TGTGCCAGCAGCTACCCAGGGCTCGAAGGGGGCTACACCTTC.

The chain is built from TRBV29-1 and TRBJ2-5; perhaps TRBD2 as D (7 bases). Germline values: CDR1 SQVTM, CDR2 ANQGSEA. The V gene lost 3 bases and the J gene lost 6 bases, with 26 bases spanning the gap. The CDR3 consists of 17 residues. The DNA for the CDR3 is TGCAGCGTTGAGGGGGGACACGAGGGGAGGGAGCTACAGACCCAGTACTTC. Translation: CSVEGGHEGRELQTQYF.

This CDR3 reads CASSATTGNGELFF. The CDR3 coding sequence is TGTGCCAGCAGCGCTACGACAGGGAACGGGGAGCTGTTTTTT. V gene TRBV7-3 combines with J gene TRBJ2-2; 7 bases are shared with TRBD1. Germline V CDR1 and CDR2: SGHTA, FQGTGA. The CDR3 has 14 residues. The junction had 7 bases not matched to a gene; V was cut back by 5 bases and J by 7 bases.

The rearrangement joins TRBV6-6 to TRBJ1-3; 7 bases fit TRBD1. The V gene end was trimmed by 2 bases and the J gene end by 3 bases; junction bases not matched to a gene: 4. The germline V gene encodes CDR1 MNHNY and CDR2 SVGAGI (reference sequence). The CDR3 is made up of 15 amino acids. Here the CDR3 DNA reads TGTGCCAGCAGTTACGAGACAGGGTATGGAAACACCATATATTTT. Residues: CASSYETGYGNTIYF.

This chain joins TRBV5-1 and TRBJ2-7; TRBD1 is a possible D gene (6 bases). The V gene lost 5 bases and the J gene lost 1 base, with 13 bases spanning the gap. In germline, CDR1 is SGHRS, CDR2 YFSETQ. This CDR3 contains 14 residues. The CDR3 nucleotides read TGCGCCAGCAGGGCGGACAGCTTTTCCTACGAGCAGTACTTC. Its protein product is CASRADSFSYEQYF.

V gene TRBV19 combines with J gene TRBJ2-7; D may be TRBD1 (6 bases). Germline CDR1 reads LNHDA; CDR2 reads SQIVND (reference sequence). V shed 4 bases and J shed 2 bases, with 15 bases lying between them. The CDR3 has 15 residues. Here the CDR3 DNA reads TGTGCCAGTAGTAGGGTCCGGGACATTACCTACGAGCAGTACTTC. Its translation: CASSRVRDITYEQYF.

This clone was seen a handful of times. The rearrangement links TRBV6-6 to TRBJ1-4; perhaps TRBD1 as D (6 bases). Germline CDR1 MNHNY, CDR2 SVGAGI (reference sequence). This CDR3 has 15 amino acids. V lost 6 bases to trimming and J lost 8 bases, with 19 bases between them. The CDR3 is CASSDPDRRAEKLFF. In DNA form, the CDR3 reads TGTGCCAGCAGCGATCCTGACAGGCGGGCCGAAAAACTGTTTTTT.

This chain links TRBV19 with TRBJ2-3; 8 nucleotides agree with TRBD2. The CDR3 runs 15 residues. V trimming: 3 bases; J trimming: 2 bases; junction bases outside the gene matches: 4. The V gene's germline CDR1 is LNHDA and CDR2 SQIVND (reference sequence). The CDR3 spells CASSISGGLTDTQYF. In DNA, the CDR3 is TGTGCCAGTAGTATCTCGGGAGGGCTCACAGATACGCAGTATTTT.

This chain links TRBV5-1 with TRBJ1-4; perhaps TRBD1 as D (6 bases). The CDR3 extends over 15 amino acids. The germline V and J ends were trimmed by 0 bases and 7 bases, with 13 bases remaining between them. CDR1 and CDR2 (germline): SGHRS, YFSETQ. For the CDR3, the DNA is TGCGCCAGCAGCTTGGCACGGACAGATACTGAAAAACTGTTTTTT. Protein sequence: CASSLARTDTEKLFF.

The V gene is TRBV4-2, the J gene TRBJ2-1; D perhaps matches TRBD2 (5 bases). CDR3 size: 15 residues. The germline V gene has CDR1 LGHNA and CDR2 YNFKEQ. V lost 4 bases and J 2 bases, leaving 12 bases between the germline ends. CDR3 in amino acids: CASSPLAKPYNEQFF. CDR3 sequence (DNA): TGTGCCAGCAGCCCTTTAGCGAAGCCCTACAATGAGCAGTTCTTC.

The rearrangement joins TRBV7-9 to TRBJ1-1, with 9 bases fitting TRBD1. The germline V gene has CDR1 SEHNR and CDR2 FQNEAQ (reference sequence). The V gene end was trimmed by 5 bases and the J gene end by 6 bases; junction bases not matched to a gene: 7. The CDR3 is made up of 14 amino acids. The CDR3 region is CASSRRTGAPEAFF. CDR3 coding DNA: TGTGCCAGCAGCCGAAGGACAGGGGCTCCTGAAGCTTTCTTT.

The genes are TRBV28 and TRBJ1-1, with 7 positions matching TRBD1. V shed 4 bases and J 1 base; nucleotides not matched to a gene: 6. Germline V gene sequence: CDR1 MDHEN, CDR2 SYDVKM. This CDR3 is built from 15 residues. The CDR3, as DNA: TGTGCCAGCAGTTCACCGCGGACAGGGAACACTGAAGCTTTCTTT. This translates into CASSSPRTGNTEAFF.

There are a few counts of this clone. The rearrangement links TRBV7-9 to TRBJ2-1, with TRBD2 matching over 7 bases. Germline-derived CDR1 and CDR2 are SEHNR and FQNEAQ (reference sequence). Unmatched junction bases numbered 14, after V lost 1 base and J lost 5 bases. The CDR3 covers 18 residues. The CDR3 loop reads CASSLVGGSAGEDNEQFF. The CDR3 coding sequence is TGTGCCAGCAGCTTAGTGGGGGGAAGTGCGGGAGAGGACAATGAGCAGTTCTTC.

The V call is TRBV5-1, the J call TRBJ1-1; 8 bases agree with TRBD1. Germline assignment: CDR1 SGHRS and CDR2 YFSETQ. The CDR3 contains 14 residues. Germline trimming cut 3 bases from V and 4 bases from J; bases unmatched to any gene: 5. The CDR3 nucleotides are TGCGCCAGCAGCTGGACAGGGAGAGGCACTGAAGCTTTCTTT. Residues: CASSWTGRGTEAFF.

The chain links TRBV28 to TRBJ2-5, with 9 bases lining up with TRBD1. The trim removed 7 bases at V and 5 bases at J, leaving 5 bases unmatched. This CDR3 is 13 amino acids long. Germline CDR1 reads MDHEN; CDR2 reads SYDVKM. CDR3 bases: TGTGCCAGCACCCTGGGGACAGGGGAGACCCAGTACTTC. Amino acid sequence: CASTLGTGETQYF.